This T cell receptor (beta chain) was identified during a study of T cells in Graves' hyperthyroidism and ophthalmopathy. Turning to the study itself: Peripheral blood sampling occurred at initial diagnosis, before any treatment.

Trimming took 6 bases from V and 2 from J, leaving 20 bases between them. The CDR3 is made up of 16 amino acids. Germline assignment: CDR1 DFQATT and CDR2 SNEGSKA (reference sequence). This clonotype was seen more than once but under ten times. The target antigen is unknown. Amplified regions were TCR beta CDR3 sequences from RNA transcripts. An initial round of RT-PCR targeting the TCR CDR3 relied on the HTBI primer set. TCRdb re-derived calls from the multiplex PCR reads in MiXCR, one entry per CDR3 protein. The repertoire has under 250,000 distinct CDR3 sequences, about a sixth of them found once; the top ten carry roughly 53%. Study-level findings and limits: A model of 13 V-J features distinguished ophthalmopathy from stable hyperthyroidism. Within blood appeared most thyroid clonotypes that had expanded above 0.001.

The hyperthyroidism patients had all been newly diagnosed, and their disease duration was under 2 months. Their ages ranged from 18 to 65 years. The specimen sequenced was blood. The receptor was derived from a middle-aged man with Graves' hyperthyroidism. V is TRBV20-1 and J is TRBJ1-5; maybe TRBD1 (5 bases). CDR3 in DNA: TGCAGTGCCTACCTACAGGATGATCCGCGCAATCAGCCCCAGCATTTT. This gives the protein CSAYLQDDPRNQPQHF.